The next 32 T cell receptor beta chains were all read from a single sample in a study of neoadjuvant nivolumab and ipilimumab in lung cancer. TCRdb's table, derived via immunoSEQ multiplex PCR, lists solely in-frame clones and lacks some. Altogether 25,000 to 30,000 clones are present, about three quarters being singletons, with the ten largest covering roughly 18%. Here the sequenced sample was tumor tissue, taken after neoadjuvant nivolumab, alone or with ipilimumab, at or shortly before surgery. The source of these receptors is an adult with non-small cell lung cancer.

The chain carries TRBV19 and TRBJ2-2, with a tentative D call TRBD2 (6 bases). The CDR3 runs to 14 residues. CDR1 is LNHDA, CDR2 SQIVND, per germline (reference sequence). The germline V and J ends were trimmed by 3 bases and 6 bases, with 11 bases remaining between them. The CDR3 DNA follows: TGTGCCAGTAGTATTCGGAGGGGAGCCGGGGAGCTGTTTTTT. This codes for CASSIRRGAGELFF. Using reference TRBV19 and TRBJ2-2 for the parts outside the CDR3, the full variable domain is DGGITQSPKYLFRKEGQNVTLSCEQNLNHDAMYWYRQDPGQGLRLIYYSQIVNDFQKGDIAEGYSVSREKKESFPLTVTSAQKNPTAFYLCASSIRRGAGELFFGEGSRLTVL.

The V and J genes are TRBV29-1 and TRBJ2-5; TRBD2 might be the D (5 bases). This CDR3 spans 11 amino acids. Germline CDR1 is SQVTM and CDR2 is ANQGSEA. V lost 5 bases and J lost 2, with 6 bases in between. The CDR3 here is CSVWTQETQYF. The CDR3 DNA reads TGCAGCGTTTGGACTCAAGAGACCCAGTACTTC. The variable domain in full, with the rest retrieved from reference TRBV29-1 and TRBJ2-5, is SAVISQKPSRDICQRGTSLTIQCQVDSQVTMMFWYRQQPGQSLTLIATANQGSEATYESGFVIDKFPISRPNLTFSTLTVSNMSPEDSSIYLCSVWTQETQYFGPGTRLLVL.

The V and J genes are TRBV5-6 and TRBJ2-7; 10 nucleotides match TRBD1. CDR3 length: 15 amino acids. Germline V gives CDR1 SGHDT, CDR2 YYEEEE. J gave up 3 bases and V 2 bases, and 5 bases lay outside the gene matches. In DNA, the CDR3 is TGTGCCAGCAGCTTCAGGGACAGGGGCTACTACGAGCAGTACTTC. Protein product: CASSFRDRGYYEQYF. Full variable domain (rest looked up from reference TRBV5-6 and TRBJ2-7): DAGVTQSPTHLIKTRGQQVTLRCSPKSGHDTVSWYQQALGQGPQFIFQYYEEEERQRGNFPDRFSGHQFPNYSSELNVNALLLGDSALYLCASSFRDRGYYEQYFGPGTRLTVT.

This clone was detected only once. The rearrangement links TRBV7-3 to TRBJ2-5, with D perhaps TRBD1 or TRBD2 (5 bases each). CDR3 length: 13 residues. The ends were cut back, 5 bases at V and 0 bases at J, with 7 bases in the middle. Per germline, CDR1 SGHTA and CDR2 FQGTGA. In DNA form, the CDR3 reads TGTGCCAGCAGCCGAGGGGACCAAGAGACCCAGTACTTC. Amino acid sequence: CASSRGDQETQYF.

This chain joins TRBV7-6 and TRBJ1-1; a possible D gene is TRBD1 (5 bases). CDR1 is SGHVS, CDR2 FNYEAQ, per germline. V gave up 2 bases and J gave up 7 bases, with 11 bases separating them. The CDR3 totals 13 residues. The CDR3 nucleotides are TGTGCCAGCAGCTTAAACAGACAGCGTGAAGCTTTCTTT. Protein sequence: CASSLNRQREAFF.

This clone was seen only a few times. The CDR3 coding sequence is TGTGCCAGCAGTGACGGACGCTATGGCTACACCTTC. This codes for CASSDGRYGYTF. The chain links TRBV25-1 to TRBJ1-2; D remains ambiguous. This CDR3 comprises 12 residues. CDR1 is MGHDK, CDR2 SYGVNS, per germline. Trimming left V 3 bases short and J 4 bases short, with 6 bases between.

The V and J genes are TRBV19 and TRBJ1-1; D is unclear. Trimming removed 1 base at V and 5 bases at J, with 11 bases between. From germline, CDR1 is LNHDA and CDR2 SQIVND (reference sequence). This CDR3 comprises 14 residues. In DNA form, the CDR3 reads TGTGCCAGTAGTATAGGTGTCGGCGGAACTGAAGCTTTCTTT. It translates to CASSIGVGGTEAFF.

The table lists this clone with a count of one. The chain joins TRBV7-2 to TRBJ1-6; D unresolved. The CDR3 runs 12 residues. Germline V lookup: CDR1 SGHTA, CDR2 FQGNSA. V shed 5 bases and J shed 7 bases, with 6 bases lying between them. Here the CDR3 DNA reads TGTGCCAGCAGCCCCCGGAATTCACCCCTCCACTTT. This encodes CASSPRNSPLHF.

The chain combines TRBV7-2 with TRBJ2-7; weak D call: TRBD2 (6 bases). Germline V gene data show CDR1 as SGHTA and CDR2 as FQGNSA. V was pared by 4 bases and J by 7 bases, with 8 bases between. The CDR3 has 11 residues. This chain's CDR3 is CASSSRGEQYF. The CDR3 nucleotides are TGTGCCAGCAGCTCACGGGGGGAGCAGTACTTC.

The V gene is TRBV5-1, the J gene TRBJ1-2; possible D gene TRBD1, 6 bases. Trimming removed 4 bases from V and 2 bases from J, with 12 bases in between. The CDR3 is 14 amino acids. Germline assignment: CDR1 SGHRS and CDR2 YFSETQ. CDR3 loop: CASSQGTGNYGYTF. Here the CDR3 DNA reads TGCGCCAGCAGCCAGGGGACGGGAAACTATGGCTACACCTTC.

The chain combines TRBV5-1 with TRBJ1-2; D uncertain. V was cut by 4 bases and J by 6 bases, with 10 bases left in between. From germline, CDR1 is SGHRS and CDR2 YFSETQ. This CDR3 is 12 amino acids long. The DNA for the CDR3 is TGCGCCAGCAGCCCGGACGCGGATGGCTACACCTTC. Its protein is CASSPDADGYTF.

J is TRBJ1-5 and V is TRBV7-2; 10 positions match TRBD1. This CDR3 has 15 residues. V was clipped by 2 bases and J by 6 bases; unmatched bases: 4. Germline CDR1 is SGHTA and CDR2 is FQGNSA. CDR3 in amino acids: CASSLRGQGLQPQHF. The CDR3 nucleotides are TGTGCCAGCAGCTTAAGGGGACAGGGGCTTCAGCCCCAGCATTTT.

The rearrangement uses TRBV6-5 and TRBJ2-5, with D perhaps being TRBD1 or TRBD2 (5 bases each). V shed 5 bases and J shed 0 bases, with 10 bases lying between them. The CDR3 is made up of 14 amino acids. Per the germline V gene, CDR1 is MNHEY and CDR2 is SVGAGI. This chain's CDR3 is CASSPPGHQETQYF. CDR3 DNA sequence: TGTGCCAGCAGTCCCCCGGGACACCAAGAGACCCAGTACTTC.

This chain's CDR3 is CASSRDSNYNEQFF. CDR3 sequence (DNA): TGTGCCAGCAGTCGGGACAGTAATTACAATGAGCAGTTCTTC. This rearrangement joins TRBV14 to TRBJ2-1; 7 bases are a match to TRBD1. Germline CDR1 and CDR2: SGHDN and FVKESK. CDR3 size: 14 residues. Trimming removed 6 bases from V and 4 bases from J; junction bases left unmatched: 6.

This clone has a single count. The chain employs TRBV7-9 and TRBJ2-2; 9 positions match TRBD1. Germline V CDR1 and CDR2: SEHNR, FQNEAQ (reference sequence). CDR3 length: 15 residues. After removal of 2 bases from V and 5 bases from J, the junction contained 3 bases not matched to a gene. The CDR3 sequence is CASSLRTGETGELFF. Here the CDR3 DNA reads TGTGCCAGCAGCTTAAGGACAGGGGAAACCGGGGAGCTGTTTTTT.

The chain is built from TRBV5-1 and TRBJ2-2, with 9 bases identical to TRBD1. V gave up 4 bases and J gave up 7 bases; unmatched junction bases: 8. The V gene's germline CDR1 is SGHRS and CDR2 YFSETQ. This CDR3 spans 15 amino acids. Here the CDR3 reads CASSAGTGSGGELFF. As DNA, the CDR3 is TGCGCCAGCAGCGCCGGGACAGGGTCAGGCGGGGAGCTGTTTTTT.

This chain connects TRBV5-1 to TRBJ1-1; 10 nucleotides line up with TRBD1. The CDR3 loop spans 15 amino acids. Germline trimming cut 4 bases from V and 0 bases from J; bases unmatched to any gene: 3. Germline V lookup: CDR1 SGHRS, CDR2 YFSETQ. The CDR3 is CASSDGQGVNTEAFF. In nucleotides, the CDR3 is TGCGCCAGCAGCGATGGACAGGGGGTGAACACTGAAGCTTTCTTT.

This chain joins TRBV5-1 and TRBJ2-3, with D tentatively TRBD1 or TRBD2 (5 bases each). Deletions cut 0 bases from V and 0 bases from J, with 14 bases between. The CDR3 consists of 17 residues. Germline V gene data show CDR1 as SGHRS and CDR2 as YFSETQ. The CDR3 reads CASSLALGRGSTDTQYF. The CDR3 nucleotides read TGCGCCAGCAGCTTGGCCCTGGGACGGGGTAGCACAGATACGCAGTATTTT.

The table lists this clone with a few counts. J is TRBJ1-4 and V is TRBV10-3; D is possibly TRBD1 (6 bases). This CDR3 has 13 residues. Germline loops: CDR1 ENHRY, CDR2 SYGVKD. The ends were cut back, 8 bases at V and 5 bases at J, with 12 bases in the middle. This CDR3 is CAIAGGQNEKLFF. The CDR3 region has the DNA TGTGCCATCGCGGGGGGCCAGAATGAAAAACTGTTTTTT.

This clone was found a few times. V usage is TRBV6-1 and J usage is TRBJ2-3, with TRBD1 matching 9 bases. CDR3 length: 18 residues. Germline loops: CDR1 MNHNS, CDR2 SASEGT. V lost 4 bases and J lost 2; bases outside the gene matches: 13. CDR3 nucleotides: TGTGCCAGCAGTGGGTGGTGGTTTGGGACAGGGAACACAGATACGCAGTATTTT. Translating it yields CASSGWWFGTGNTDTQYF.

The chain carries TRBV30 and TRBJ2-5, with 8 bases that match TRBD2. Germline loops: CDR1 GTSNPN, CDR2 SVGIG (reference sequence). V was clipped by 4 bases and J by 5 bases; unmatched bases: 9. The CDR3 contains 14 residues. CDR3 sequence reads: CAWIGGAGGETQYF. CDR3 DNA: TGTGCCTGGATCGGGGGGGCAGGCGGTGAGACCCAGTACTTC.

The chain joins TRBV9 to TRBJ2-2; 10 positions agree with TRBD2. Per the germline V gene, CDR1 is SGDLS and CDR2 is YYNGEE. This CDR3 has 17 amino acids. The J segment lost 0 bases and the V segment lost 5 bases, leaving 7 bases of the junction unmatched. CDR3 loop: CASRERGGHPNTGELFF. Here the CDR3 DNA reads TGTGCCAGCAGAGAGCGGGGGGGACATCCGAACACCGGGGAGCTGTTTTTT.

V and J are TRBV2 and TRBJ2-2, with D unresolved. The germline V and J ends were trimmed by 6 bases and 4 bases, with 6 bases remaining between them. This CDR3 comprises 12 residues. Germline CDR1 reads SNHLY; CDR2 reads FYNNEI. The CDR3 coding sequence is TGTGCCAGCAGGCTCGCCACCGGGGAGCTGTTTTTT. It specifies CASRLATGELFF.

The chain couples TRBV6-1 to TRBJ2-7; D is possibly TRBD1 (6 bases). CDR1 and CDR2 from the germline V gene are MNHNS and SASEGT. CDR3 length equals 11 residues. With 9 bases removed from V and 6 bases from J, the gap between germline ends came to 12 bases. CDR3 sequence reads: CASNTGLEQYF. In DNA form, the CDR3 reads TGTGCCAGTAATACAGGGCTCGAGCAGTACTTC.

The CDR3 DNA is TGTGCCAGCAGTTCTACCGGGACGGTTGTGGGGCAGTACTTC. This gives the protein CASSSTGTVVGQYF. The chain recombines TRBV5-6 with TRBJ2-7, with D tentatively TRBD1 or TRBD2 (5 bases each). CDR1 SGHDT and CDR2 YYEEEE come from the germline V gene. V was cut by 5 bases and J by 9 bases, with 21 bases left in between. The CDR3 has 14 amino acids.

The chain employs TRBV18 and TRBJ1-4; D is undetermined. The CDR3 consists of 14 residues. The germline V gene encodes CDR1 KGHSH and CDR2 LQKENI. Trimming took off 3 bases at V and 7 bases at J, with 12 bases between the two ends. CDR3 amino acids: CASSPEQMGEKLFF. The CDR3 DNA is TGTGCCAGCTCACCGGAACAGATGGGTGAAAAACTGTTTTTT.

The chain is built from TRBV4-2 and TRBJ1-1; 8 positions agree with TRBD1. After removal of 4 bases from V and 2 bases from J, the junction contained 6 bases not matched to a gene. The CDR3 covers 15 residues. The germline V gene has CDR1 LGHNA and CDR2 YNFKEQ. The CDR3 protein is CASSRSTGVNTEAFF. CDR3 DNA: TGTGCCAGCAGCCGTTCGACAGGGGTCAACACTGAAGCTTTCTTT.

This sequence joins TRBV5-1 and TRBJ2-3; TRBD2 aligns across 12 bases. Per germline, CDR1 SGHRS and CDR2 YFSETQ. The trim removed 3 bases at V and 0 bases at J, leaving 5 bases unmatched. CDR3 length: 17 amino acids. CDR3: CASSWRTSGASTDTQYF. The CDR3 DNA sequence: TGCGCCAGCAGCTGGAGGACTAGCGGGGCGAGCACAGATACGCAGTATTTT.

The gene calls are TRBV18 and TRBJ2-5, with D unresolved. Germline CDR1 and CDR2: KGHSH and LQKENI. Trimming left V 5 bases short and J 4 bases short, with 8 bases between. There are 12 residues in the CDR3. CDR3 loop: CASSSRRETQYF. The DNA for the CDR3 is TGTGCCAGCTCATCGCGGAGAGAGACCCAGTACTTC.

The chain carries TRBV5-4 and TRBJ2-3; D possibly matches TRBD1 or TRBD2 (6 bases each). CDR1 and CDR2 (germline): SGHNT, YYREEE (reference sequence). The CDR3 has 15 amino acids. Deletions cut 0 bases from V and 5 bases from J, with 13 bases between. The CDR3 bases are TGTGCCAGCAGCTTGGTGGGGGCCGGGGGAGATACGCAGTATTTT. Translated, it gives CASSLVGAGGDTQYF.

This chain uses TRBV5-1 with TRBJ2-5, with D possibly matching TRBD1 (5 bases). There are 15 residues in the CDR3. V lost 0 bases and J 5 bases, leaving 14 bases between the germline ends. Germline CDR1 SGHRS, CDR2 YFSETQ. CDR3 nucleotide sequence: TGCGCCAGCAGCTTGGAGCCAGGGCCATGGGAGACCCAGTACTTC. Protein sequence: CASSLEPGPWETQYF.

A word on this clone: One end of the junction does not line up with germline, which may come from a read error. This CDR3 reads CASSLGTVNEQFF. Written as DNA, the CDR3 is TGTGCTAGCAGCTTAGGGACCGTCAATGAGCAGTTCTTC. J is TRBJ2-1 and V is TRBV7-7; the D gene could be TRBD1 or TRBD2 (5 bases each). Germline-derived CDR1 and CDR2 are SSHAT and FNYEAQ (reference sequence). CDR3 length: 13 residues.